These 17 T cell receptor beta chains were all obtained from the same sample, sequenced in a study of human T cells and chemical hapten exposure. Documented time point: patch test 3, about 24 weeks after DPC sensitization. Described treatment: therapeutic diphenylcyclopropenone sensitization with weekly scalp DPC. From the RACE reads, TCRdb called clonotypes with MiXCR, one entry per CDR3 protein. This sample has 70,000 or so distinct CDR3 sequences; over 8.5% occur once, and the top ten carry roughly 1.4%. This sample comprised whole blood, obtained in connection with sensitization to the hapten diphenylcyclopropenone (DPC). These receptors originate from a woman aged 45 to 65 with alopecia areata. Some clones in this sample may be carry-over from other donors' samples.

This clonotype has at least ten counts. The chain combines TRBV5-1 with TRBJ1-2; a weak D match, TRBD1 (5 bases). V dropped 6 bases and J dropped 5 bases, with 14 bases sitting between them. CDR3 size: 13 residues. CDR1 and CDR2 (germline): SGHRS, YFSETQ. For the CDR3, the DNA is TGCGCCAGCAATGGAGGGGCCCCTTATGGCTACACCTTC. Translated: CASNGGAPYGYTF. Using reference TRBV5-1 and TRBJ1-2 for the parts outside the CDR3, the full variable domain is KAGVTQTPRYLIKTRGQQVTLSCSPISGHRSVSWYQQTPGQGLQFLFEYFSETQRNKGNFPGRFSGRQFSNSRSEMNVSTLELGDSALYLCASNGGAPYGYTFGSGTRLTVV.

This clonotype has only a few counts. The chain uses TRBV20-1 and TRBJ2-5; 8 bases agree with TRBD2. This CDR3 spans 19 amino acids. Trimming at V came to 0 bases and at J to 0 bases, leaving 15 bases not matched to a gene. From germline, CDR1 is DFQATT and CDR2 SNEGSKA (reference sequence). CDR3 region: CSARDLERGPPTYQETQYF. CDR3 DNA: TGCAGTGCTAGAGATCTCGAGCGGGGGCCGCCTACATACCAAGAGACCCAGTACTTC.

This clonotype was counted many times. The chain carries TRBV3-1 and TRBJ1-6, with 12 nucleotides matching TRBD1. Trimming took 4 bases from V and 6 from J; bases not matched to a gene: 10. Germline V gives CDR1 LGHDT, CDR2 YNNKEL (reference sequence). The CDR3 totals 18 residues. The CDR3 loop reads CASSPYGSGQGANSPLHF. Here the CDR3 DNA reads TGTGCCAGCAGCCCTTACGGGTCGGGACAGGGGGCTAATTCACCCCTCCACTTT.

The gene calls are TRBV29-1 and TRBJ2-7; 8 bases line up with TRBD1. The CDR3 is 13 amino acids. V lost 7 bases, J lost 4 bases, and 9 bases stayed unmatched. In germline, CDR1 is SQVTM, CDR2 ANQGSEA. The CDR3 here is CSATTGVGYEQYF. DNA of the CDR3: TGCAGCGCTACGACAGGGGTGGGATACGAGCAGTACTTC.

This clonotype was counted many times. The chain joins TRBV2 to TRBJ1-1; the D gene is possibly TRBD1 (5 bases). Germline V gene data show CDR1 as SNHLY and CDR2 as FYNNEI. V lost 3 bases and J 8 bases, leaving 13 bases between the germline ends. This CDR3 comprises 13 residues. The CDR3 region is CASSDRTKGEAFF. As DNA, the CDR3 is TGTGCCAGCAGTGATAGGACAAAGGGCGAAGCTTTCTTT. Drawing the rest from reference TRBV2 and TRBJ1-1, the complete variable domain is EPEVTQTPSHQVTQMGQEVILRCVPISNHLYFYWYRQILGQKVEFLVSFYNNEISEKSEIFDDQFSVERPDGSNFTLKIRSTKLEDSAMYFCASSDRTKGEAFFGQGTRLTVV.

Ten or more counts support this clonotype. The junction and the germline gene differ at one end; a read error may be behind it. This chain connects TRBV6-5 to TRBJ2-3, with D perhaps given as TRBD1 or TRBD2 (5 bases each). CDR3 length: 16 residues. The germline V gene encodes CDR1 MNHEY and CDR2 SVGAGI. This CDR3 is CASSYRGPPATHTQYF. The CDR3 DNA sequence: TGTGCCAGCAGTTACCGGGGACCCCCGGCCACACATACGCAGTATTTT.

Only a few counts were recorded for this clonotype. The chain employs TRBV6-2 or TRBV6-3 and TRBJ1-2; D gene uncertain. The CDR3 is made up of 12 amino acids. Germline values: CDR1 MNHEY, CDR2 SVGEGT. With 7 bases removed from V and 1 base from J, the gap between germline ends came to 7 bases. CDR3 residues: CASTQDNYGYTF. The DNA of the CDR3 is TGTGCCAGCACTCAGGATAACTATGGCTACACCTTC.

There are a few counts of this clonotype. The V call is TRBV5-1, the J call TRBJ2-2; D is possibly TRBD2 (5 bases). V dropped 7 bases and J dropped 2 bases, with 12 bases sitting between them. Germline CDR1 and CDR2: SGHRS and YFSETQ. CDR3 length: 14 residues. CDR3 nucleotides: TGCGCCAGCCATGGCGGAGGAAACACCGGGGAGCTGTTTTTT. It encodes CASHGGGNTGELFF.

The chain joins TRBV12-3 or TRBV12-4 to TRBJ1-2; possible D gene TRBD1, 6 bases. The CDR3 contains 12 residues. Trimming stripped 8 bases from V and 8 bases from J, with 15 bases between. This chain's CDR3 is CASGYEQGGYTF. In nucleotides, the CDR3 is TGTGCCAGCGGATACGAACAGGGCGGCTACACCTTC.

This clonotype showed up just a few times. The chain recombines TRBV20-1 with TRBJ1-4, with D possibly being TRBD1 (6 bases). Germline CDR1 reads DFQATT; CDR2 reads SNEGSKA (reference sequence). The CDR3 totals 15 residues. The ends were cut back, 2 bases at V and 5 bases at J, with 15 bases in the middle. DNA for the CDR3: TGCAGTGCTAGATCGACTGCCAGGGGAAATGAAAAACTGTTTTTT. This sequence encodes CSARSTARGNEKLFF.

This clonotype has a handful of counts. The CDR3 protein is CASSPGANPNTGELFF. CDR3 DNA sequence: TGTGCCAGCAGCCCAGGGGCAAACCCGAACACCGGGGAGCTGTTTTTT. The V call is TRBV11-2, the J call TRBJ2-2, with D tentatively TRBD1 (6 bases). Trimming stripped 5 bases from V and 0 bases from J, with 13 bases between. In germline, CDR1 is SGHAT, CDR2 FQNNGV. The CDR3 spans 16 residues.

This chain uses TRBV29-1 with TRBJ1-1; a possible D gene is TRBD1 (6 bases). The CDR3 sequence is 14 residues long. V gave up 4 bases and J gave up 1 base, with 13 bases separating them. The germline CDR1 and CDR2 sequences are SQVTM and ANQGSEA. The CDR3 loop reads CSVAPRQANTEAFF. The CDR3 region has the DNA TGCAGCGTTGCGCCACGACAGGCGAACACTGAAGCTTTCTTT.

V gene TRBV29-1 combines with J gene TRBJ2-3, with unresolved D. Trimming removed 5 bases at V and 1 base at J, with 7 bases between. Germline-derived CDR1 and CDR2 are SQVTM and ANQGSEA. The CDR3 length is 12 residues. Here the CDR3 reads CSVIWGTDTQYF. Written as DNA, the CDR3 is TGCAGCGTTATCTGGGGCACAGATACGCAGTATTTT.

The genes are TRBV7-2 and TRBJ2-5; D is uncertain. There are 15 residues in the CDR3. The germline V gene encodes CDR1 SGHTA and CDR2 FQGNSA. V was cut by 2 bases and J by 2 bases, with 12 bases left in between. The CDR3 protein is CASSLSPGLQETQYF. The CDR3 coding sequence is TGTGCCAGCAGCTTATCCCCAGGTTTGCAAGAGACCCAGTACTTC. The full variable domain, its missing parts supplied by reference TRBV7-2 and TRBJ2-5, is GAGVSQSPSNKVTEKGKDVELRCDPISGHTALYWYRQSLGQGLEFLIYFQGNSAPDKSGLPSDRFSAERTGGSVSTLTIQRTQQEDSAVYLCASSLSPGLQETQYFGPGTRLLVL.

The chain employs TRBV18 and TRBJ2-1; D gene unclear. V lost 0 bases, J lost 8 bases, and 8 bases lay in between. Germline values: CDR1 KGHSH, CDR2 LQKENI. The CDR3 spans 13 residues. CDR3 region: CASSPPVEDEQFF. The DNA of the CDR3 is TGTGCCAGCTCACCACCCGTCGAGGATGAGCAGTTCTTC. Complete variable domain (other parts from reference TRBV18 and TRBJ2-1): NAGVMQNPRHLVRRRGQEARLRCSPMKGHSHVYWYRQLPEEGLKFMVYLQKENIIDESGMPKERFSAEFPKEGPSILRIQQVVRGDSAAYFCASSPPVEDEQFFGPGTRLTVL.

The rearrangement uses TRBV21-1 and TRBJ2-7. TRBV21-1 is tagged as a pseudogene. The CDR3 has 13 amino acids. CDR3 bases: TGTGCCAGCAGCAAAGCGCTTTTCCGGGAGCAGTACTTC. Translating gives CASSKALFREQYF.

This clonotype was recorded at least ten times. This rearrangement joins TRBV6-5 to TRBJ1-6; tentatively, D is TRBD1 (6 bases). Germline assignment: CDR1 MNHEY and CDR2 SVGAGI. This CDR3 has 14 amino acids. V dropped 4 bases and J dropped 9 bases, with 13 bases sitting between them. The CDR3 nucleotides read TGTGCCAGCAGTTCCCAGGGGTTGGCTTCACCCCTCCACTTT. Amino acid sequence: CASSSQGLASPLHF.